This T cell receptor (beta chain) was obtained from a study of Graves' ophthalmopathy and Graves' hyperthyroidism. The CDR3 covers 14 residues. The V gene end was trimmed by 1 base and the J gene end by 5 bases; junction bases not matched to a gene: 6. Per the germline V gene, CDR1 is DFQATT and CDR2 is SNEGSKA (reference sequence). The authors amplified TCR beta CDR3 regions from RNA transcripts. Investigators did first-round RT-PCR with HTBI primers, then second-round multiplex PCR. Via MiXCR, TCRdb re-called the multiplex PCR reads, giving one row per CDR3 protein. The table includes almost 750,000 distinct CDR3 sequences, around 40% detected once.

The J gene is TRBJ2-5, the V gene TRBV20-1; 8 bases fit TRBD2. This receptor was obtained from an adult man with Graves' ophthalmopathy. Material: peripheral blood. In DNA, the CDR3 is TGCAGTGCTAGAGGGGCGGGGGGCATTGAGACCCAGTACTTC. Translated: CSARGAGGIETQYF.